This paragraph covers one T cell receptor beta chain sequence. Its antigen is not known. The sample is drawn from a study of Ad26.COV2.S vaccination and SARS-CoV-2 variants. Study outcomes and limitations: Breadth and depth estimates from TCRs may understate total T cell responses.

Germline values: CDR1 SGHTA, CDR2 FQGNSA. The CDR3 is 16 residues long. Trimming cost V 1 base and J 2 bases; bases outside gene matches: 7. Libraries were prepared by immunoSEQ multiplex PCR; TCRdb keeps only in-frame clonotypes and omits some of them. The repertoire consists of about 97,000 clones, with roughly 80% occurring once and the leading ten covering 17%. Sequenced here: peripheral blood, sampled after recovery from COVID-19. The chain is built from TRBV7-2 and TRBJ2-5; 7 nucleotides agree with TRBD1. The receptor was derived from a human donor who had recovered from COVID-19. The CDR3 here is CASSLVVGTAQETQYF. CDR3 sequence (DNA): TGTGCCAGCAGCTTAGTCGTTGGGACAGCGCAAGAGACCCAGTACTTC.